This is a list of T cell receptor beta chains from one sample in a study of blood T cell repertoires in COVID-19. Clones were read by immunoSEQ multiplex PCR, and TCRdb kept only the in-frame ones, dropping some. The sample yields hundreds of thousands of clones, 80% to 90% seen once. The sample was peripheral blood. All receptors come from a man aged 35-49 years with acute or convalescent COVID-19. Both conserved end residues are part of each CDR3. The D gene is left open where the match is weak. Rows give clone size only sometimes, using once, few, many, or a class for an expanded clone.

v_call	j_call	clone_size	d_call	cdr3_nt	cdr3_aa
TRBV19	TRBJ2-5	once	TRBD1	TGTGCCAGTAGTACCGTGACAGGGGCAAAGACCCAGTACTTC	CASSTVTGAKTQYF
TRBV7-9	TRBJ2-3	-	-	TGTGCCAGCAGGGACATCTTAACAGATACGCAGTATTTT	CASRDILTDTQYF
TRBV6-5	TRBJ2-6	once	-	TGTGCCAGCAGTTACCTTAACAACGTCCTGACTTTC	CASSYLNNVLTF
TRBV28	TRBJ2-1	-	TRBD2	TGTGCCAGCAAGGGGCACGGGGGGGCGTCCTACAATGAGCAGTTCTTC	CASKGHGGASYNEQFF
TRBV5-1	TRBJ1-1	few	-	TGCGCCAGCAGCTCGGACGGGGGTAGGGGATGGTCTTTCTTT	CASSSDGGRGWSFF
TRBV25-1	TRBJ2-5	-	TRBD2	TGTGCCAGCAGTGAGGCGGGGCGGGGGGTCCAAGAGACCCAGTACTTC	CASSEAGRGVQETQYF
TRBV29-1	TRBJ1-1	-	TRBD1	TGCAGCGTTAGACAGGGGGCTTGGACTGAAGCTTTCTTT	CSVRQGAWTEAFF
TRBV7-8	TRBJ2-1	-	-	TGTGCCAGCAGCGCAGGACAGTCCTACAATGAGCAGTTCTTC	CASSAGQSYNEQFF
TRBV6-5	TRBJ1-6	-	-	TGTGCCAGCAGTTACGATAAGGGGAGGGGTTCACCCCTCCACTTT	CASSYDKGRGSPLHF
TRBV5-5	TRBJ1-6	-	-	TGTGCCAGCAGCTTGGTACGACAGCCTAATTCACCCCTCCACTTT	CASSLVRQPNSPLHF
TRBV5-6	TRBJ2-1	-	-	TGTGCCAGCAGCTTGGGAGGGGGCTCCTACAATGAGCAGTTCTTC	CASSLGGGSYNEQFF
TRBV27	TRBJ1-3	-	-	TGTGCCAGCAGTTTATTTCGGGGTGGTAGGGTAGGAAACACCATATATTTT	CASSLFRGGRVGNTIYF
TRBV5-1	TRBJ2-1	-	TRBD1	TGCGCCAGCAGCTTGACCGGGACAGGGCAATTTGGCTCCTACAATGAGCAGTTCTTC	CASSLTGTGQFGSYNEQFF
TRBV19	TRBJ1-1	-	-	TGTGCCAGTAGTATGGGGCTTGCCACTGAAGCTTTCTTT	CASSMGLATEAFF
TRBV27	TRBJ1-2	-	-	TGTGCCAGCAGTTCTAGCCTAGGCTATGGCTACACCTTC	CASSSSLGYGYTF
TRBV25-1	TRBJ1-1	-	TRBD1	TGTGCCAGCAGTGACAGGGGGTATGAAGCTTTCTTT	CASSDRGYEAFF